What follows is one T cell receptor (beta chain) and its context. This specimen belongs to a study of blood T cells in healthy people across ages. Trimming took 4 bases from V and 10 from J; bases not matched to a gene: 10. CDR1 is SGHRS and CDR2 is YFSETQ in the germline V gene. This CDR3 contains 13 residues. The second PCR ran about 6 to 11 cycles with a sample-barcoded 5' primer and J-beta primers. MiXCR, applied by TCRdb to the 5' RACE reads, yields one record per CDR3 protein. The sample records fewer than 750,000 distinct CDR3 sequences, under 65% being singletons. The source is a woman aged 80 or older in good health. Material for sequencing was blood. The V and J genes are TRBV5-1 and TRBJ1-1; 7 positions agree with TRBD1. The CDR3 reads CASSPGQALVAFF. The CDR3 DNA reads TGCGCCAGCAGCCCAGGACAGGCGTTGGTAGCTTTCTTT.